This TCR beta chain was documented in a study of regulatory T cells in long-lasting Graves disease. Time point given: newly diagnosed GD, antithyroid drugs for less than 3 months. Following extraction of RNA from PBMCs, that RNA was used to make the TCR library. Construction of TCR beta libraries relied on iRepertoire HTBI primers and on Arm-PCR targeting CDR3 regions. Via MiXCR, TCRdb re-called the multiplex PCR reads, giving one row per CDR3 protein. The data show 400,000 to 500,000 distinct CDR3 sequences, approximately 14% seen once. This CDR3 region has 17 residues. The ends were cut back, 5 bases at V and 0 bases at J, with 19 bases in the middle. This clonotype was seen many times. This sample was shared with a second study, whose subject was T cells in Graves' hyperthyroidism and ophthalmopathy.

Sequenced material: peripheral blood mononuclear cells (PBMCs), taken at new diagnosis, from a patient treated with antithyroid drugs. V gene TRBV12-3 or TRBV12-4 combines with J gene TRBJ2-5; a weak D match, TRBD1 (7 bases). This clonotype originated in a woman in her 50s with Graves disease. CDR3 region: CASSTTQGGQYQETQYF. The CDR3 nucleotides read TGTGCCAGCAGTACCACTCAGGGGGGACAGTACCAAGAGACCCAGTACTTC.